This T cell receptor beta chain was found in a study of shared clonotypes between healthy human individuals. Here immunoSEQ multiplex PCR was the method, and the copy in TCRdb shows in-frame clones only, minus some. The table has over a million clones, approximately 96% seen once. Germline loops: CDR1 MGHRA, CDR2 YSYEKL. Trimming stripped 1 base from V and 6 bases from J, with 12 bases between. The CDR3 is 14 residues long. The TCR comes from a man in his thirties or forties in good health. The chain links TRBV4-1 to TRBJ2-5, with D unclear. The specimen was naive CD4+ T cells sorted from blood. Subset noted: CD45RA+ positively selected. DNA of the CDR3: TGCGCCAGCAGCCAAGTCGTCCCTTTCAAGACCCAGTACTTC. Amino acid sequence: CASSQVVPFKTQYF.